These 29 T cell receptor beta chains share one sample of origin, sequenced in a study of blood T cells in healthy people across ages. PCR was performed a second time for about 6 to 12 cycles using a sample-barcoded 5' primer and a J-beta primer mix. One entry per CDR3 protein, called by TCRdb with MiXCR from the 5' RACE reads. Counted here are approximately 730,000 distinct CDR3 sequences, approximately 53% occurring once; the ten biggest clones make up around 41%. The sequenced sample was blood. The receptors stem from a man older than 75 in good health.

The CDR3 DNA reads TGTGCCATCAGCGGCGGGACAGGGGTTATCACTGAAGCTTTCTTT. Protein: CAISGGTGVITEAFF. The chain carries TRBV10-3 and TRBJ1-1; 10 bases agree with TRBD1. From germline, CDR1 is ENHRY and CDR2 SYGVKD. The CDR3 loop spans 15 amino acids. The V and J ends lost 6 bases and 4 bases, in that order; junction bases with no gene match: 8.

This clonotype was counted between two and nine times. This chain joins TRBV10-3 and TRBJ2-1, with unresolved D. The CDR3 covers 15 residues. CDR1 is ENHRY, CDR2 SYGVKD, per germline. V was pared by 2 bases and J by 5 bases, with 13 bases between. The CDR3 region has the DNA TGTGCCATCAGTGAGGACGGGCAGAACCACAATGAGCAGTTCTTC. This sequence encodes CAISEDGQNHNEQFF.

The gene calls are TRBV20-1 and TRBJ1-1, with D possibly matching TRBD1 (5 bases). The CDR3 extends over 14 amino acids. Trimming shortened V by 2 bases and J by 1 base, and 11 bases separated the two germline ends. Germline assignment: CDR1 DFQATT and CDR2 SNEGSKA (reference sequence). This CDR3 is CSARRGNRNTEAFF. The CDR3 bases are TGCAGTGCTAGAAGGGGAAACAGGAACACTGAAGCTTTCTTT.

The sample holds a few counts of this clonotype. The rearrangement joins TRBV11-2 to TRBJ2-1; tentatively, D is TRBD1 or TRBD2 (5 bases each). The V gene's germline CDR1 is SGHAT and CDR2 FQNNGV. Trimming took off 5 bases at V and 13 bases at J, with 18 bases between the two ends. This CDR3 is built from 13 residues. CDR3 DNA sequence: TGTGCCAGCAGCCGACTGGGGGTCCGGGGACAGTTCTTC. Protein sequence: CASSRLGVRGQFF.

The J gene is TRBJ2-1, the V gene TRBV6-6, with D perhaps matching TRBD2 (6 bases). CDR1 and CDR2 from the germline V gene are MNHNY and SVGAGI (reference sequence). V was trimmed by 8 bases and J by 4 bases, leaving 18 bases between them. This CDR3 contains 15 residues. CDR3 residues: CASGDWSSEYNEQFF. CDR3 coding DNA: TGTGCCAGCGGGGATTGGTCTAGCGAGTACAATGAGCAGTTCTTC.

The chain recombines TRBV28 with TRBJ2-4; 7 positions match TRBD2. Near its end, the DNA agrees better with TRBJ2-7, so the J call may be wrong. This CDR3 is built from 16 residues. The germline CDR1 and CDR2 sequences are MDHEN and SYDVKM. CDR3 DNA: TGTGCCAGCAGTTCGACGACTAGCTCCCCTCGGGGCGAGCAGTACTTC. Translating gives CASSSTTSSPRGEQYF.

The chain joins TRBV9 to TRBJ2-5; the D call may be TRBD1 or TRBD2 (5 bases each). The tail of the sequence fits TRBJ2-7 better, so the J call may be wrong. This CDR3 contains 15 residues. The germline gives CDR1 SGDLS, CDR2 YYNGEE. The CDR3 is CASSVEGTEVYEQYF. The CDR3 DNA sequence: TGTGCCAGCAGCGTAGAAGGGACGGAGGTCTACGAGCAGTACTTC.

This clonotype appeared a few times. The V and J genes are TRBV12-3 or TRBV12-4 and TRBJ2-1; 13 bases match TRBD2. This CDR3 is built from 17 residues. Losses at the gene ends were 3 bases for V and 8 bases for J; bases not matched to a gene: 10. For the CDR3, the DNA is TGTGCCAGCAGTTTCCTACGTGCGACTAGCGGGAGGCATGAGCAGTTCTTC. It is translated as CASSFLRATSGRHEQFF.

This rearrangement joins TRBV4-1 to TRBJ1-2; D remains ambiguous. The length of the CDR3 is 15 residues. Germline-derived CDR1 and CDR2 are MGHRA and YSYEKL. V dropped 1 base and J dropped 1 base, with 10 bases sitting between them. CDR3 coding DNA: TGCGCCAGCAGCCAAGTAACAGCAGTTAACTATGGCTACACCTTC. The encoded protein is CASSQVTAVNYGYTF.

The sample holds one count of this clonotype. The chain has TRBV29-1 and TRBJ1-1; maybe TRBD1 (5 bases). Trimming left V 3 bases short and J 5 bases short, with 22 bases between. The CDR3 covers 16 residues. Germline CDR1 reads SQVTM; CDR2 reads ANQGSEA. The CDR3 reads CSVDHSRPQWGTEAFF. CDR3 DNA: TGCAGCGTTGACCATTCTCGGCCCCAGTGGGGGACTGAAGCTTTCTTT.

This CDR3 reads CASSSGVEQFF. In DNA form, the CDR3 reads TGTGCCAGCAGTTCCGGGGTTGAGCAGTTCTTC. This rearrangement joins TRBV27 to TRBJ2-1; TRBD2 might be the D (5 bases). The CDR3 covers 11 residues. Per the germline V gene, CDR1 is MNHEY and CDR2 is SMNVEV (reference sequence). V gave up 4 bases and J gave up 9 bases, with 7 bases separating them.

The chain links TRBV6-1 to TRBJ2-3, with 12 bases aligning to TRBD2. The CDR3 covers 15 residues. After removal of 6 bases from V and 14 bases from J, the junction contained 15 bases not matched to a gene. The V gene's germline CDR1 is MNHNS and CDR2 SASEGT. CDR3 region: CASRELAGGNRYAYF. CDR3 DNA: TGTGCCAGCAGGGAACTAGCGGGAGGTAACAGATACGCGTATTTT.

The chain uses TRBV20-1 and TRBJ2-7; TRBD2 agrees at 9 bases. This CDR3 has 15 amino acids. The V gene's germline CDR1 is DFQATT and CDR2 SNEGSKA (reference sequence). Trimming removed 0 bases from V and 7 bases from J; junction bases left unmatched: 10. DNA of the CDR3: TGCAGTGCTAGAGATCGGGCTAGCGGGAAACGTGAGCAGTACTTC. It specifies CSARDRASGKREQYF.

This clonotype has a handful of counts. The J gene is TRBJ2-1, the V gene TRBV3-1; 8 nucleotides agree with TRBD2. This CDR3 has 17 amino acids. The V gene's germline CDR1 is LGHDT and CDR2 YNNKEL (reference sequence). V lost 0 bases, J lost 6 bases, and 10 bases stayed unmatched. CDR3 protein: CASSQDLPGGPLNEQFF. CDR3 sequence (DNA): TGTGCCAGCAGCCAAGATCTCCCGGGAGGGCCCCTCAATGAGCAGTTCTTC.

The chain joins TRBV12-3 or TRBV12-4 to TRBJ1-1; D is unclear. The V end lost 7 bases, the J end lost 8 bases, and 17 bases lay between the germline ends. The CDR3 contains 13 residues. CDR3 DNA sequence: TGTGCCAGCACCCCCTGGCGTGGGCGGGAAGCTTTCTTT. The encoded protein is CASTPWRGREAFF.

This clonotype has only a few counts. This chain uses TRBV5-5 with TRBJ2-5; no firm D call. The CDR3 spans 15 residues. In germline, CDR1 is SGHKS, CDR2 YYEKEE (reference sequence). Trimming took off 0 bases at V and 4 bases at J, with 13 bases between the two ends. The CDR3 reads CASSLARQSGETQYF. DNA of the CDR3: TGTGCCAGCAGCTTGGCGCGACAATCGGGAGAGACCCAGTACTTC.

This clonotype was seen a handful of times. V is TRBV24-1 and J is TRBJ2-3; D ambiguous. Germline loops: CDR1 KGHDR, CDR2 SFDVKD. CDR3 length: 13 amino acids. Deletions cut 8 bases from V and 2 bases from J, with 10 bases between. CDR3 coding DNA: TGTGCCACCACGGACCTTTCCACAGATACGCAGTATTTT. This codes for CATTDLSTDTQYF.

This clonotype came up a few times. This chain joins TRBV28 and TRBJ2-7; maybe TRBD2 (5 bases). The J call may be mistaken, given a closer DNA end match to TRBJ2-5. Germline assignment: CDR1 MDHEN and CDR2 SYDVKM. The CDR3 covers 14 residues. CDR3 nucleotides: TGTGCCAGCAGCTTACGCCGGGGAAGAGAGACCCAGTACTTC. Translation: CASSLRRGRETQYF.

This chain joins TRBV6-1 and TRBJ2-7; TRBD1 matches 7 bases. The CDR3 runs to 14 residues. The V gene end was trimmed by 6 bases and the J gene end by 0 bases; junction bases not matched to a gene: 5. CDR1 MNHNS and CDR2 SASEGT come from the germline V gene. CDR3 DNA sequence: TGTGCCAGCAGCTACAGGGGCGACTCCTACGAGCAGTACTTC. Its protein product is CASSYRGDSYEQYF.

The CDR3 here is CASSIPPTEYSNQPQHF. DNA of the CDR3: TGTGCCAGCAGCATACCCCCGACAGAATATAGCAATCAGCCCCAGCATTTT. The chain employs TRBV7-2 and TRBJ1-5; TRBD1 might be the D (5 bases). CDR3 length: 17 amino acids. The V gene lost 5 bases and the J gene lost 0 bases, with 17 bases spanning the gap. Germline V gene data show CDR1 as SGHTA and CDR2 as FQGNSA.

This clonotype was found once. DNA for the CDR3: TGTGCCAGCAGCTCAGAGTGGCAGCAAGAGACCCAGTACTTC. Translated: CASSSEWQQETQYF. The chain is built from TRBV7-9 and TRBJ2-5; D not resolved. The germline V gene has CDR1 SEHNR and CDR2 FQNEAQ (reference sequence). V was cut by 4 bases and J by 2 bases, with 11 bases left in between. The CDR3 sequence is 14 residues long.

This clonotype was found a few times. V is TRBV7-9 and J is TRBJ2-5; D is possibly TRBD1 (5 bases). V shed 8 bases and J shed 8 bases, with 12 bases lying between them. The germline V gene has CDR1 SEHNR and CDR2 FQNEAQ (reference sequence). This CDR3 comprises 11 residues. CDR3 DNA sequence: TGTGCCAGCTCGCCGCAGGGCACCCAGTACTTC. This codes for CASSPQGTQYF.

A single count supports this clonotype. One end of the junction fails to match germline, which may point to a read error. This chain connects TRBV9 to TRBJ1-2; D is possibly TRBD1 (5 bases). Germline V lookup: CDR1 SGDLS, CDR2 YYNGEE. This CDR3 is 13 amino acids long. This CDR3 reads CVSSPRQGNGYTF. The CDR3, as DNA: TGTGTCAGCAGCCCCCGCCAGGGTAATGGCTACACCTTC.

The chain has TRBV4-2 and TRBJ2-7, with 13 bases identical to TRBD2. Germline trimming cut 4 bases from V and 9 bases from J; bases unmatched to any gene: 6. This CDR3 contains 14 residues. Germline V gives CDR1 LGHNA, CDR2 YNFKEQ. In DNA form, the CDR3 reads TGTGCCAGCAGCCCAACAGGGACTAGCGGGACGCAGTACTTC. Protein: CASSPTGTSGTQYF.

The chain recombines TRBV20-1 with TRBJ1-5; D is unresolved. The germline V gene has CDR1 DFQATT and CDR2 SNEGSKA (reference sequence). V was pared by 3 bases and J by 8 bases, with 17 bases between. The CDR3 has 14 amino acids. The CDR3 DNA follows: TGCAGTGCTAGCCCTAGCCAGATAATTGAGCCCCAGCATTTT. It codes for CSASPSQIIEPQHF.

This clonotype was counted at least ten times. The V call is TRBV7-8, the J call TRBJ2-1; TRBD1 matches at 7 bases. The CDR3 runs to 16 residues. The trim removed 1 base at V and 4 bases at J, leaving 7 bases unmatched. Germline V gene sequence: CDR1 SGHVS, CDR2 FQNEAQ. The CDR3 sequence is CASSLVLTGSYNEQFF. The CDR3 DNA follows: TGTGCCAGCAGCTTAGTACTGACAGGGAGTTACAATGAGCAGTTCTTC.

This clonotype was seen more than once but under ten times. The chain carries TRBV12-3 or TRBV12-4 and TRBJ1-2; a weak D match, TRBD1 (6 bases). Trimming removed 6 bases at V and 4 bases at J, with 18 bases between. The CDR3 spans 15 residues. As DNA, the CDR3 is TGTGCCAGCAGACCGCCGGACAGCCCTGGCTATGGCTACACCTTC. This gives the protein CASRPPDSPGYGYTF.

The chain recombines TRBV2 with TRBJ2-2; 7 bases align to TRBD2. The CDR3 runs to 18 residues. V lost 10 bases, J lost 1 base, and 18 bases stayed unmatched. Germline V lookup: CDR1 SNHLY, CDR2 FYNNEI. The CDR3 nucleotides read TGTGCCACAAGGCGAGAGGTAGTAGCGGGCCTGAACACCGGGGAGCTGTTTTTT. As protein: CATRREVVAGLNTGELFF.

This clonotype has just a few counts. The chain uses TRBV20-1 and TRBJ2-7, with D tentatively TRBD2 (6 bases). Trimming took off 2 bases at V and 4 bases at J, with 15 bases between the two ends. CDR1 is DFQATT and CDR2 is SNEGSKA in the germline V gene (reference sequence). The CDR3 sequence is 14 residues long. The CDR3 DNA sequence: TGCAGTGCTAGATCTGGGGGAGCGGGTTACGAGCAGTACTTC. It codes for CSARSGGAGYEQYF.